These T cell receptor beta chains were read from a single sample in a study of T-cell memory formation after mild COVID-19. TCRdb re-called the 5' RACE reads with MiXCR, one entry per CDR3 protein. The sample holds about 470,000 distinct CDR3 sequences, approximately 23% seen once. The sample taken for sequencing was PBMCs or a T cell subset sorted from them (not recorded which). Receptors originate from an adult woman who had mild COVID-19 (a few samples of this study predate the infection). Cell type and time point are not known. CDR3s include the opening cysteine and the closing phenylalanine or tryptophan. The D gene is left open where the match is weak. Clone size, where shown, is once, few, many, or a class for clones that have expanded.

J gene	clone size	V gene	D gene	CDR3 protein	CDR3 DNA
TRBJ2-7	.	TRBV3-1	TRBD2	CASSLGGAGLYEQYF	TGTGCCAGCAGCCTTGGGGGAGCGGGGTTGTACGAGCAGTACTTC
TRBJ2-1	few	TRBV5-6	TRBD2	CASSPETSGSGDEQFF	TGTGCCAGCAGCCCTGAAACTAGCGGGAGCGGGGATGAGCAGTTCTTC
TRBJ2-1	.	TRBV5-4	TRBD1	CASSFRQGAGNEQFF	TGTGCCAGCAGCTTTAGACAGGGGGCAGGTAATGAGCAGTTCTTC
TRBJ1-2	few	TRBV7-9	.	CASSLATGYYGYTF	TGTGCCAGCAGCTTAGCGACAGGATACTATGGCTACACCTTC
TRBJ1-4	.	TRBV6-1	TRBD1	CASRLSGTGTNEKLFF	TGTGCCAGCAGGCTCTCCGGGACAGGGACTAATGAAAAACTGTTTTTT
TRBJ2-1	.	TRBV5-1	TRBD2	CASSGSSGVYNEQFF	TGCGCCAGCTCAGGTTCTAGCGGGGTCTACAATGAGCAGTTCTTC
TRBJ2-7	.	TRBV27	.	CASSTNSYEQYF	TGTGCCAGCAGTACCAACTCCTACGAGCAGTACTTC
TRBJ2-3	.	TRBV5-6	.	CASSPMGTDTQYF	TGTGCCAGCAGCCCCATGGGGACAGATACGCAGTATTTT
TRBJ2-7	.	TRBV27	TRBD1	CATARTGWVGEQYF	TGTGCCACCGCCCGGACAGGGTGGGTCGGCGAGCAGTACTTC
TRBJ2-1	.	TRBV15	TRBD2	CATSRGTSSEQFF	TGTGCCACCAGCAGAGGGACTAGCAGTGAGCAGTTCTTC
TRBJ2-6	few	TRBV24-1	.	CATSDFGTGANVLTF	TGTGCCACCAGTGACTTTGGGACCGGGGCCAACGTCCTGACTTTC
TRBJ1-1	.	TRBV3-1	.	CASSQAPGNTEAFF	TGTGCCAGCAGCCAGGCCCCGGGAAACACTGAAGCTTTCTTT
TRBJ2-1	.	TRBV7-8	.	CASSQGPEEQFF	TGTGCCAGCAGCCAAGGTCCGGAAGAGCAGTTCTTC
TRBJ1-1	few	TRBV24-1	.	CATSDDSARGAFF	TGTGCCACCAGTGATGACAGCGCCCGGGGCGCTTTCTTT
TRBJ2-2	.	TRBV7-2	.	CASSLVLGAGTGELFF	TGTGCCAGCAGCTTAGTTTTAGGGGCGGGGACCGGGGAGCTGTTTTTT
TRBJ2-5	.	TRBV7-5	.	CISVSEASGDSGHF	.
TRBJ2-7	.	TRBV7-6	.	CASSLKGEQYF	TGTGCCAGCAGCTTAAAAGGCGAGCAGTACTTC
TRBJ1-1	few	TRBV5-1	.	CASSKPGVEAFF	TGCGCCAGCAGCAAACCGGGAGTTGAAGCTTTCTTT
TRBJ1-2	.	TRBV25-1	.	CATQVNWGGYTF	TGTGCCACTCAGGTGAACTGGGGGGGCTACACCTTC
TRBJ1-1	few	TRBV5-6	.	CASSLAGARVEAFF	TGTGCCAGCAGCTTGGCGGGGGCCCGGGTTGAAGCTTTCTTT
TRBJ1-2	few	TRBV9	.	CASSGDQGGPTYGYTF	TGTGCCAGCAGCGGGGACCAGGGAGGCCCTACCTATGGCTACACCTTC
TRBJ2-2	few	TRBV12-3/TRBV12-4	.	CASSLRELFF	TGTGCCAGCAGTCTCAGGGAGCTGTTTTTT
TRBJ1-1	few	TRBV5-4	TRBD1	CASSLGGQAMNTEAFF	TGTGCCAGCAGCTTGGGGGGACAGGCCATGAACACTGAAGCTTTCTTT
TRBJ1-1	.	TRBV12-3/TRBV12-4	.	CASSPGRLAFF	TGTGCCAGCAGTCCTGGCCGGTTGGCTTTCTTT
TRBJ2-6	.	TRBV5-1	.	CASSPARDSGANVLTF	TGCGCCAGCAGCCCAGCTCGGGACTCTGGGGCCAACGTCCTGACTTTC
TRBJ2-7	few	TRBV10-3	TRBD1	CAISPLGTGGNEQYF	TGTGCCATCAGTCCCCTCGGAACAGGGGGAAACGAGCAGTACTTC
TRBJ2-3	few	TRBV5-1	TRBD2	CASTITFTSGGGVSTDTQYF	TGCGCCAGCACCATAACTTTCACTAGCGGGGGAGGGGTCAGCACAGATACGCAGTATTTT
TRBJ2-1	.	TRBV5-1	TRBD2	CASSLASGLGEQFF	TGCGCCAGCAGCTTGGCTAGCGGACTGGGTGAGCAGTTCTTC
TRBJ2-7	.	TRBV6-1	.	CASSEYGYSSYEQYF	TGTGCCAGCAGTGAATACGGATACTCCTCCTACGAGCAGTACTTC
TRBJ2-3	few	TRBV7-9	TRBD2	CASSSRPGGSSTDTQYF	TGTGCCAGCAGCTCCCGACCGGGCGGGAGTAGCACAGATACGCAGTATTTT
TRBJ1-1	.	TRBV21-1	.	CASSKGDRGMGPRMNTEAFF	TGTGCCAGCAGCAAAGGGGACAGGGGGATGGGGCCCCGAATGAACACTGAAGCTTTCTTT
TRBJ2-3	few	TRBV7-2	.	CASSLAGGRDTQYF	TGTGCCAGCAGCTTAGCGGGGGGAAGAGATACGCAGTATTTT
TRBJ2-1	once	TRBV6-1	.	CAISDQPRSSYF	TGTGCCATCAGTGACCAGCCCAGATCGAGTTACTTC
TRBJ2-7	.	TRBV29-1	.	CSVERQSSYEQYF	TGCAGCGTTGAGAGACAGAGCTCCTACGAGCAGTACTTC
TRBJ1-1	.	TRBV2	TRBD1	CASSEDRASTEAFF	TGTGCCAGCAGCGAAGACAGGGCTAGCACTGAAGCTTTCTTT
TRBJ1-1	few	TRBV29-1	.	CSTGLRVTEAFF	TGCAGCACCGGCCTCCGGGTCACTGAAGCTTTCTTT
TRBJ2-1	few	TRBV7-2	.	CASSLDRAGNEQFF	TGTGCCAGCAGCTTAGATCGGGCAGGGAATGAGCAGTTCTTC
TRBJ2-1	.	TRBV7-2	TRBD2	CASSLVGGGYNEQFF	TGTGCCAGCAGCTTAGTCGGGGGAGGGTACAATGAGCAGTTCTTC
TRBJ2-7	few	TRBV4-1	.	CASSLTRGTAYEQYF	TGCGCCAGCAGCCTGACTCGGGGGACAGCCTACGAGCAGTACTTC
TRBJ2-6	.	TRBV5-1	.	CASSFSDRFGANVLTF	TGCGCCAGCAGCTTCTCTGACAGATTTGGGGCCAACGTCCTGACTTTC
TRBJ2-7	few	TRBV7-9	TRBD2	CASSPGLASGYEQYF	TGTGCCAGCAGCCCGGGACTAGCGTCGGGCTACGAGCAGTACTTC
TRBJ2-5	.	TRBV10-3	.	CAISVSGTQYF	TGTGCCATCAGTGTCTCGGGGACCCAGTACTTC
TRBJ1-5	many	TRBV7-2	.	CASSLQKNQPQHF	TGTGCCAGCAGCTTACAAAAAAATCAGCCCCAGCATTTT
TRBJ2-1	many	TRBV24-1	.	CATSPSGQTGEQFF	TGTGCCACCAGCCCTTCGGGGCAGACCGGCGAGCAGTTCTTC
TRBJ2-6	.	TRBV20-1	TRBD1	CSAADRGGPSGANVLTF	TGCAGTGCTGCGGACAGGGGAGGTCCCTCTGGGGCCAACGTCCTGACTTTC
TRBJ1-5	.	TRBV12-3/TRBV12-4	.	CASRLGGGNNQPQHF	TGTGCCAGCAGGTTAGGGGGAGGAAACAATCAGCCCCAGCATTTT
TRBJ1-3	.	TRBV12-3/TRBV12-4	.	CASVGRLSGNTIYF	TGTGCCAGCGTAGGGCGACTCTCTGGAAACACCATATATTTT
TRBJ2-1	.	TRBV11-2	.	CASSLSGDWNEQFF	TGTGCCAGCAGCTTATCTGGGGATTGGAATGAGCAGTTCTTC
TRBJ2-7	few	TRBV24-1	TRBD2	CATSDPGLAGIYEQYF	TGTGCCACCAGTGACCCGGGACTAGCGGGAATTTACGAGCAGTACTTC
TRBJ2-5	once	TRBV11-3	TRBD2	CASSLRLAGVTPRQETQYF	TGTGCCAGCAGCTTAAGGCTAGCGGGAGTGACTCCGCGCCAAGAGACCCAGTACTTC
TRBJ1-2	.	TRBV24-1	.	CATSDLRDGYTF	TGTGCCACCAGTGATTTGAGGGACGGCTACACCTTC
TRBJ1-4	few	TRBV7-8	TRBD1	CASSLDRADNEKLFF	TGTGCCAGCAGCCTGGACAGGGCCGATAATGAAAAACTGTTTTTT
TRBJ2-1	.	TRBV5-1	TRBD1	CASSPGSGGISYNEQFF	TGCGCCAGCAGCCCGGGGTCAGGGGGCATTTCCTACAATGAGCAGTTCTTC
TRBJ1-4	.	TRBV6-6	.	CASSYNGEKLFF	TGTGCCAGCAGTTACAACGGTGAAAAACTGTTTTTT
TRBJ2-7	few	TRBV5-1	TRBD1	CASSELPSGGLYYEQYF	TGCGCCAGCAGCGAGCTACCCTCAGGGGGCCTCTACTACGAGCAGTACTTC
TRBJ2-7	few	TRBV7-9	.	CASSLVQGLYEQYF	TGTGCCAGCAGCTTAGTCCAGGGGCTGTACGAGCAGTACTTC
TRBJ2-7	.	TRBV20-1	.	CSAARRAPSSYEQYF	TGCAGTGCTGCCCGTAGGGCACCTTCCTCCTACGAGCAGTACTTC
TRBJ2-2	once	TRBV7-3	.	CASSSGLLTGELFF	TGTGCCAGCAGCTCGGGACTGCTCACCGGGGAGCTGTTTTTT
TRBJ1-1	.	TRBV7-3	TRBD1	CASSKQGGAEAFF	TGTGCCAGCAGCAAACAGGGGGGAGCTGAAGCTTTCTTT
TRBJ2-7	many	TRBV12-3/TRBV12-4	.	CASSLRQGNHEQYF	TGTGCCAGCAGTTTACGGCAGGGGAACCACGAGCAGTACTTC